Listed below are T cell receptor beta chains from one sample, sequenced in a study of beta chain features in type 1 diabetes. TCRdb keeps only in-frame clones here, not all; method: immunoSEQ multiplex PCR. The sample lists about 660,000 clones, about an eighth seen once, with 0.035% to 0.045% in the top ten. The sample was naive CD4+ T cells from blood. Receptors originate from a man aged 18 to 30 with type 1 diabetes. CDR3s include the opening cysteine and the closing phenylalanine or tryptophan. The D gene is left open where the match is weak.

TRBJ2-3 | TRBV29-1 | - | CSVRFLEGITDTQYF
TRBJ2-1 | TRBV29-1 | - | CSVVRVRSNEQFF
TRBJ2-7 | TRBV7-2 | - | CASSPTSDLTYEQYF
TRBJ2-3 | TRBV6-6 | TRBD1 | CASTAGTGDTQYF
TRBJ2-2 | TRBV14 | - | CASSQVNTGELFF
TRBJ2-4 | TRBV7-2 | TRBD2 | CASGRPGGNIQYF
TRBJ1-1 | TRBV30 | - | CAWGSGGEAFF
TRBJ1-1 | TRBV30 | TRBD1 | CAWCVRDRGEAFF
TRBJ2-3 | TRBV25-1 | TRBD1 | CASTKRRDRADTQYF
TRBJ1-5 | TRBV12-5 | - | CASGVGDQPQHF
TRBJ2-7 | TRBV5-6 | - | CASSLTGDAYEQYF
TRBJ2-3 | TRBV7-2 | - | CASSLAVGGVIDTQYF
TRBJ1-5 | TRBV6-5 | - | CASSYRGGGNQPQHF
TRBJ2-3 | TRBV5-4 | - | CASRAGWGDTQYF
TRBJ2-7 | TRBV4-3 | - | CASSRSQEGYEQYF
TRBJ2-7 | TRBV28 | - | CASSLGVGGPYYEQYF
TRBJ2-5 | TRBV28 | - | CATGTFQETQYF
TRBJ1-2 | TRBV30 | - | CAWTDSFYGYTF
TRBJ2-7 | TRBV5-1 | TRBD2 | CASSIGAGRGNEQYF
TRBJ2-1 | TRBV9 | TRBD2 | CASSVGGRGYNEQFF
TRBJ2-1 | TRBV7-2 | - | CASSPRQGGHNEQFF
TRBJ2-1 | TRBV29-1 | TRBD1 | CSVEFRQGAYEQFF
TRBJ1-1 | TRBV30 | - | CAWSYLRVASRRTEAFF
TRBJ1-1 | TRBV6-5 | - | CASSWGGSMNTEAFF
TRBJ2-3 | TRBV5-1 | - | CASSLGGAEDTQYF
TRBJ1-6 | TRBV29-1 | TRBD1 | CSAVTGEVNSPLHF
TRBJ1-1 | TRBV9 | - | CASSFNWNTEAFF
TRBJ2-5 | TRBV27 | - | CAPCQGCQETQYF
TRBJ2-7 | TRBV6-6 | TRBD2 | CASSYLAGVNEQYF
TRBJ2-3 | TRBV29-1 | TRBD2 | CSVGLAGGRDTQYF
TRBJ2-2 | TRBV7-9 | TRBD2 | CASSSGTSGAGELFF
TRBJ2-7 | TRBV28 | TRBD1 | CASRPTGGYEQYF
TRBJ1-4 | TRBV5-5 | TRBD1 | CASSWDRGGEKLFF
TRBJ2-5 | TRBV7-6 | - | CASSLADQETQYF
TRBJ2-3 | TRBV30 | TRBD2 | CAWRTTSGTDTQYF
TRBJ1-5 | TRBV19 | TRBD1 | CASSPDRGGQPQHF
TRBJ2-1 | TRBV19 | TRBD2 | CASSPREPLADNNEQFF
TRBJ2-5 | TRBV11-2 | TRBD1 | CASSSLTGEGETQYF
TRBJ1-2 | TRBV27 | - | CASSRDGGNYGYTF
TRBJ2-1 | TRBV30 | - | CAWRPQTLGEQFF
TRBJ2-3 | TRBV7-9 | - | CASSFDGVSTDTQYF
TRBJ2-6 | TRBV7-2 | TRBD1 | CASSLRQGSYSGANVLTF
TRBJ2-1 | TRBV20-1 | - | CSASGFSEQFF
TRBJ2-3 | TRBV11-3 | - | CASSHPKLGTQYF
TRBJ1-2 | TRBV28 | TRBD1 | CASSLQGIYGYTF
TRBJ1-5 | TRBV6-5 | - | CASSANQPQHF
TRBJ1-1 | TRBV9 | - | CASSADSGQNTEAFF